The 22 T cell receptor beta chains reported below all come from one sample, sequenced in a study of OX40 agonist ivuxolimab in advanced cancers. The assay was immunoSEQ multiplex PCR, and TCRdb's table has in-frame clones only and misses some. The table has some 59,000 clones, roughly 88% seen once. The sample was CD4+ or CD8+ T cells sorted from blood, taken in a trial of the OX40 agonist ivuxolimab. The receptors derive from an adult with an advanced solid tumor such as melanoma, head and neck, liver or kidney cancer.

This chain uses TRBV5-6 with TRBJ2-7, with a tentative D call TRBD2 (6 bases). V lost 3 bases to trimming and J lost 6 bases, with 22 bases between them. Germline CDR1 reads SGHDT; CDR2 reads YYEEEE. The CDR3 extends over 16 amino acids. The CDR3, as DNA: TGTGCCAGCAGCTCCACCCCCCGCGGGGTGGGAAGCGAGCAGTACTTC. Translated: CASSSTPRGVGSEQYF.

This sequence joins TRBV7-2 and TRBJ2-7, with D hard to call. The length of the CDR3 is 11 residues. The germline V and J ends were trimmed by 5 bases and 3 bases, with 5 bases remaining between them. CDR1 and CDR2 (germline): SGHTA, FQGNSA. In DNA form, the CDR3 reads TGTGCCAGCAGCCAATACTACGAGCAGTACTTC. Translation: CASSQYYEQYF.

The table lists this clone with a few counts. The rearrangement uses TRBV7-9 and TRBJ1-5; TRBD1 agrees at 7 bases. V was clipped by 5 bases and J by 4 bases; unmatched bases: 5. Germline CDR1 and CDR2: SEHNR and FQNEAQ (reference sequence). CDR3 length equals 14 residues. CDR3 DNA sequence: TGTGCCAGCAGCCATGAGGGGGCAAATCAGCCCCAGCATTTT. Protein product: CASSHEGANQPQHF. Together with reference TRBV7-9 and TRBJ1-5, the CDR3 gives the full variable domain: DTGVSQNPRHKITKRGQNVTFRCDPISEHNRLYWYRQTLGQGPEFLTYFQNEAQLEKSRLLSDRFSAERPKGSFSTLEIQRTEQGDSAMYLCASSHEGANQPQHFGDGTRLSIL.

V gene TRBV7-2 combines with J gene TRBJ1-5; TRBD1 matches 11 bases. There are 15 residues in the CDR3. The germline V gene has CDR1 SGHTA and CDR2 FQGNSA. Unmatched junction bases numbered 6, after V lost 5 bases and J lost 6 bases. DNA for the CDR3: TGTGCCAGCAGCGCAGGACAGGGGGCGGGTCAGCCCCAGCATTTT. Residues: CASSAGQGAGQPQHF.

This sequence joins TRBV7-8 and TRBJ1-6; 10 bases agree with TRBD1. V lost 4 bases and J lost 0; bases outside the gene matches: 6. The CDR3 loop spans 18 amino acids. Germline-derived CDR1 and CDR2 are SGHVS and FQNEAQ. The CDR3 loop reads CASSSTGGFSSYNSPLHF. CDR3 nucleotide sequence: TGTGCCAGCAGCTCGACAGGGGGCTTCAGCTCCTATAATTCACCCCTCCACTTT.

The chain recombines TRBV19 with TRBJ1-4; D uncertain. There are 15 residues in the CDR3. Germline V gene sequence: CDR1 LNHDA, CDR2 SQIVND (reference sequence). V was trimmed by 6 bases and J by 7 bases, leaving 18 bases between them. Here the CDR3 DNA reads TGTGCCAGTAGCTCCGCCGGCACACGAGGTGAAAAACTGTTTTTT. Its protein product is CASSSAGTRGEKLFF.

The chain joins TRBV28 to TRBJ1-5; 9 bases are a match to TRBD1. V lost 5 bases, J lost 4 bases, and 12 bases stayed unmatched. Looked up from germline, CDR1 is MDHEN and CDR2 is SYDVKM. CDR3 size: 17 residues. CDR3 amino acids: CASSETLQGAGNQPQHF. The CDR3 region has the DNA TGTGCCAGCAGTGAGACTCTACAGGGGGCAGGGAATCAGCCCCAGCATTTT.

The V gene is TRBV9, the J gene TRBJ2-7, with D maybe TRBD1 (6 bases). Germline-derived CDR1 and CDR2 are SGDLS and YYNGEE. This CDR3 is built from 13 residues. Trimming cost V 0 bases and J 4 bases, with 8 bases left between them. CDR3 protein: CASSVAQGYEQYF. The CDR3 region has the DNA TGTGCCAGCAGCGTAGCCCAGGGGTACGAGCAGTACTTC.

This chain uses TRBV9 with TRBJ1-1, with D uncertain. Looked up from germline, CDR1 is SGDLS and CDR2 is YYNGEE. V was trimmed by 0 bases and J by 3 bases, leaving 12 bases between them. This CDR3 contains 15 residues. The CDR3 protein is CASSVVAHVDTEAFF. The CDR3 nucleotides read TGTGCCAGCAGCGTAGTAGCGCACGTAGACACTGAAGCTTTCTTT.

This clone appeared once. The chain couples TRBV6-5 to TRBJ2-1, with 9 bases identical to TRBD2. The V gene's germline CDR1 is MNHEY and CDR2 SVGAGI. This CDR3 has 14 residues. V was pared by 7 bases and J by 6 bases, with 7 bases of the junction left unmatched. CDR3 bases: TGTGCCAGCACCCCGGGACTAGCACCCAATGAGCAGTTCTTC. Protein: CASTPGLAPNEQFF.

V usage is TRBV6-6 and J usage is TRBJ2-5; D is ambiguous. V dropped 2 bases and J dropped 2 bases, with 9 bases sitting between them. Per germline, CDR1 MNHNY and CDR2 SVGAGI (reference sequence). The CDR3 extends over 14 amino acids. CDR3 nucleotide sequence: TGTGCCAGCAGTTACGACTCAGCGCAAGAGACCCAGTACTTC. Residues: CASSYDSAQETQYF.

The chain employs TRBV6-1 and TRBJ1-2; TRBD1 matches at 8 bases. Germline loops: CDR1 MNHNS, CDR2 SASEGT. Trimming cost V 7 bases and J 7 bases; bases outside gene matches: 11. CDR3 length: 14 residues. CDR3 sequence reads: CASMTGAPSGGYTF. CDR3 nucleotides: TGTGCCAGCATGACAGGGGCCCCAAGTGGTGGCTACACCTTC.

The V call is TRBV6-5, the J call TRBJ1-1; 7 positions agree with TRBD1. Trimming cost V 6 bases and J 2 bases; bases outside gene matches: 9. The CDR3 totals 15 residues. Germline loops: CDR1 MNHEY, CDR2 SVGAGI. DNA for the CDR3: TGTGCCAGCAGATCAGACAGGGTCCGAAACACTGAAGCTTTCTTT. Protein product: CASRSDRVRNTEAFF.

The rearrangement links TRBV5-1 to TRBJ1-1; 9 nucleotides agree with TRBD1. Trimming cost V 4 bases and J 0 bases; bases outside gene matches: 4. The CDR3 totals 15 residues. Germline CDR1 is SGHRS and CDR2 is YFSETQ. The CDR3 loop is CASSAGQGMNTEAFF. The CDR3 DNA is TGCGCCAGCAGCGCGGGACAGGGCATGAACACTGAAGCTTTCTTT.

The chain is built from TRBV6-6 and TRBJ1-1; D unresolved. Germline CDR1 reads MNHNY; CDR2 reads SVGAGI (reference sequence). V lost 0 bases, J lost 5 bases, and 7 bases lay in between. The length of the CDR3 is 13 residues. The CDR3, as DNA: TGTGCCAGCAGTTACTCGCGAGGTACTGAAGCTTTCTTT. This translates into CASSYSRGTEAFF.

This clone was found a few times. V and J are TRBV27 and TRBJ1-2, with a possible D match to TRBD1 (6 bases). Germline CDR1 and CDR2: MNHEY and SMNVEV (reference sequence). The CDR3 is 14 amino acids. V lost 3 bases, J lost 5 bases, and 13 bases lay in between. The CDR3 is CASSLMGAGYGYTF. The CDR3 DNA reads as TGTGCCAGCAGTTTGATGGGGGCCGGGTATGGCTACACCTTC.

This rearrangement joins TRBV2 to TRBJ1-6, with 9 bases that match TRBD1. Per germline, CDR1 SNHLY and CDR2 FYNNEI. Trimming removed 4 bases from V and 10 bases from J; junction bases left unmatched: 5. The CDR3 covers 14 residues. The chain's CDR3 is CASSVQGAGSPLHF. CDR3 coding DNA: TGTGCCAGCAGTGTACAGGGGGCAGGGTCACCCCTCCACTTT. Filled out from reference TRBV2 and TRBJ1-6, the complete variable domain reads EPEVTQTPSHQVTQMGQEVILRCVPISNHLYFYWYRQILGQKVEFLVSFYNNEISEKSEIFDDQFSVERPDGSNFTLKIRSTKLEDSAMYFCASSVQGAGSPLHFGNGTRLTVT.

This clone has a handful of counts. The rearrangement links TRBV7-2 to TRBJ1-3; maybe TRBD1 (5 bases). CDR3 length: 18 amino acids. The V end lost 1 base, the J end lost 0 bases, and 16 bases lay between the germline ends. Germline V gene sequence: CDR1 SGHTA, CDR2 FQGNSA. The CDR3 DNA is TGTGCCAGCAGCTTAGGGATTAGCAGGGATAGCTCTGGAAACACCATATATTTT. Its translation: CASSLGISRDSSGNTIYF.

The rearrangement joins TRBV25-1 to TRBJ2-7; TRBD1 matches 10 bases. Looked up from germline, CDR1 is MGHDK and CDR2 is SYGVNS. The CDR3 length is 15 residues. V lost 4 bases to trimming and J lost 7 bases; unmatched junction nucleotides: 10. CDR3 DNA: TGTGCCAGCAGTGTAGCACGGACAGGGGGAGGTGAGCAGTACTTC. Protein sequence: CASSVARTGGGEQYF.

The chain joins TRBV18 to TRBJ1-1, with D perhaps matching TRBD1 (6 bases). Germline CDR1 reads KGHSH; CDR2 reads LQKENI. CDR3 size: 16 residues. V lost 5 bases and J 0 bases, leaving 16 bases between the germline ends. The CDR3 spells CASSETGTTVNTEAFF. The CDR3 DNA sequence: TGTGCCAGCTCAGAGACCGGGACAACCGTGAACACTGAAGCTTTCTTT.

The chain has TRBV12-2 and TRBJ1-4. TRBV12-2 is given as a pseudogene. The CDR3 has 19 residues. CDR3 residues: CASRLAPLRATRANEKLFF. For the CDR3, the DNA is TGTGCAAGTCGCTTAGCCCCCCTGAGGGCCACCAGGGCTAATGAAAAACTGTTTTTT.

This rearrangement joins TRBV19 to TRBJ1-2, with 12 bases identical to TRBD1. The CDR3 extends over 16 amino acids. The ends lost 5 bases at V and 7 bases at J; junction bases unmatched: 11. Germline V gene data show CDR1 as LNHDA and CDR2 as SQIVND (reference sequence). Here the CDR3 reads CASSPKAGQGAGGYTF. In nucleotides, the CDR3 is TGTGCCAGTAGTCCTAAGGCGGGACAGGGGGCCGGTGGCTACACCTTC.